This TCR beta chain was sequenced for a study of blood T cell repertoires in COVID-19. V was shortened by 4 bases and J by 2 bases, with 11 bases between the two germline ends. This CDR3 has 14 residues. The germline V gene encodes CDR1 SGHTA and CDR2 FQGTGA. This clone is medium-sized. Per the original data handling: Amplification from reference gene primers served as the basis for estimated nucleated cell counts. Using immunoSEQ multiplex PCR, the repertoire was profiled, and TCRdb retains in-frame clones only, with some absent. V and J calls and clone size are those listed in that table; D and trimming were worked out from the DNA. The sample holds some 19,000 clones, approximately 90% seen once.

The clonotype comes from a human donor in a cohort sampled during active COVID-19. The donor label of this sample is uncertain. Sequencing was carried out using peripheral blood. This rearrangement joins TRBV7-3 to TRBJ1-2, with D possibly being TRBD1 (6 bases). CDR3 DNA sequence: TGTGCCAGCAGCTCTCCAGGGGAAAACTATGGCTACACCTTC. Residues: CASSSPGENYGYTF.